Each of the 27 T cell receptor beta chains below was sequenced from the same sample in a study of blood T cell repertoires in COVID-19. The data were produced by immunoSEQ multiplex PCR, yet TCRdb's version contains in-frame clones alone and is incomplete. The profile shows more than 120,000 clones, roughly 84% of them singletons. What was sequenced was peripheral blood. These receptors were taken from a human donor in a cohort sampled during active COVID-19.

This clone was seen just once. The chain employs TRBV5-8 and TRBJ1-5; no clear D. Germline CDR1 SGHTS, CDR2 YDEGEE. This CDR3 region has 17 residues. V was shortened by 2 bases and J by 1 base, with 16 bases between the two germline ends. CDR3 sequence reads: CASSLFLITRSNQPQHF. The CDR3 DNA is TGTGCCAGCAGCTTATTTCTCATAACGAGAAGCAATCAGCCCCAGCATTTT.

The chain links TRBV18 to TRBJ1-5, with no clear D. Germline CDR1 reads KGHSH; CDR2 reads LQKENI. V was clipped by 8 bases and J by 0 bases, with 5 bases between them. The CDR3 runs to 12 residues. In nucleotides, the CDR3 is TGTGCCAGCCCGTATAGCAATCAGCCCCAGCATTTT. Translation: CASPYSNQPQHF.

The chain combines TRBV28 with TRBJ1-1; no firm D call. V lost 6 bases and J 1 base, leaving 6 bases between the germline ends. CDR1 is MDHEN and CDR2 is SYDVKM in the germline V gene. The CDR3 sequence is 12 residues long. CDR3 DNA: TGTGCCAGCAGGACAACGAACACTGAAGCTTTCTTT. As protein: CASRTTNTEAFF. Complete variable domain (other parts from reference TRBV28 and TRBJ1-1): DVKVTQSSRYLVKRTGEKVFLECVQDMDHENMFWYRQDPGLGLRLIYFSYDVKMKEKGDIPEGYSVSREKKERFSLILESASTNQTSMYLCASRTTNTEAFFGQGTRLTVV.

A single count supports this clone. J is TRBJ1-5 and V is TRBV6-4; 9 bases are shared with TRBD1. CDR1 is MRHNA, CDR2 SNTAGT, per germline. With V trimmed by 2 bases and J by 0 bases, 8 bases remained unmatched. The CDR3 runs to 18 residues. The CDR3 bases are TGTGCCAGCAGTGACGGGGACAGGGAAGGTTGTAGCAATCAGCCCCAGCATTTT. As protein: CASSDGDREGCSNQPQHF.

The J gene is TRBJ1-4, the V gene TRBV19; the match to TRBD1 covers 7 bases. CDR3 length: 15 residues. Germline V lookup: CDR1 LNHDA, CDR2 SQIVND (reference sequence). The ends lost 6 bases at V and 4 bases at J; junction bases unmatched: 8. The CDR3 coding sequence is TGTGCCAGTAGCCGTGGGACAGCTATTAATGAAAAACTGTTTTTT. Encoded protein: CASSRGTAINEKLFF. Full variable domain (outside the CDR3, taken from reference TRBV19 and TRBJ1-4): DGGITQSPKYLFRKEGQNVTLSCEQNLNHDAMYWYRQDPGQGLRLIYYSQIVNDFQKGDIAEGYSVSREKKESFPLTVTSAQKNPTAFYLCASSRGTAINEKLFFGSGTQLSVL.

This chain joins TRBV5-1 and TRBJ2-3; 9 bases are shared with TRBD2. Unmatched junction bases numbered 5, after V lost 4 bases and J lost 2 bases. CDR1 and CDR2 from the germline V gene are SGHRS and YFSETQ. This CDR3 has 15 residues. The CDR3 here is CASSPSGRITDTQYF. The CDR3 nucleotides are TGCGCCAGCAGCCCGAGCGGGAGGATCACAGATACGCAGTATTTT.

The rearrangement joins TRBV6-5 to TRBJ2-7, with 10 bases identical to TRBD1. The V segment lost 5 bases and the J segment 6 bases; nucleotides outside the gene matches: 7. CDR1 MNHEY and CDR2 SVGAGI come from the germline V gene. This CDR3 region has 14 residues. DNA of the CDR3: TGTGCCAGCAGTAAGAGACAGGGGGCTAGCGAGCAGTACGTC. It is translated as CASSKRQGASEQYV.

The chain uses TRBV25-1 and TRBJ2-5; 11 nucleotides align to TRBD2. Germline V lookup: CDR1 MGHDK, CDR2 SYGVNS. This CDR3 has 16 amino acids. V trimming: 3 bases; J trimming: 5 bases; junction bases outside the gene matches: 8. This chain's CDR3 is CASSEALAGGRETQYF. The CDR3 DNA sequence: TGTGCCAGCAGTGAGGCTCTAGCGGGAGGAAGGGAGACCCAGTACTTC.

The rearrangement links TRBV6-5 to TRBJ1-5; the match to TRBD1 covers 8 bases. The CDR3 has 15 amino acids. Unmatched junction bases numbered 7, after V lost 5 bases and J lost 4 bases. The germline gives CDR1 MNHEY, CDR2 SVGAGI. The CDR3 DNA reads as TGTGCCAGCAGTCGCCAAACAGGGGGAAATCAGCCCCAGCATTTT. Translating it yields CASSRQTGGNQPQHF.

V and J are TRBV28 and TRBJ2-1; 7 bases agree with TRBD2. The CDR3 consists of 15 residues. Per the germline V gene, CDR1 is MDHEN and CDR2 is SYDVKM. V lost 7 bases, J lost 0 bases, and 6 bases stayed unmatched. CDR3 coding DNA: TGTGCCAGCAACGAAGCGGGGAACTCCTACAATGAGCAGTTCTTC. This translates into CASNEAGNSYNEQFF.

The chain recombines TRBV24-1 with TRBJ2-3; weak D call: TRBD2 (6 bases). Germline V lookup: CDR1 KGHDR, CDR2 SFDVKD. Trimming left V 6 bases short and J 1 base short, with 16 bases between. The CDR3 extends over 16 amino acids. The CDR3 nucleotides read TGTGCCACCAGTAGTCGGGGGAAACCTGGCACAGATACGCAGTATTTT. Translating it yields CATSSRGKPGTDTQYF.

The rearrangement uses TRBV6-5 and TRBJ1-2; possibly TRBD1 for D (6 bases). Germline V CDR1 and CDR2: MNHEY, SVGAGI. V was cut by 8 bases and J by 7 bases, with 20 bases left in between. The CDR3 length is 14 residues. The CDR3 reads CASSPGQVSSGYTF. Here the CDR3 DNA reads TGTGCCAGCTCGCCGGGACAAGTTTCTTCTGGCTACACCTTC.

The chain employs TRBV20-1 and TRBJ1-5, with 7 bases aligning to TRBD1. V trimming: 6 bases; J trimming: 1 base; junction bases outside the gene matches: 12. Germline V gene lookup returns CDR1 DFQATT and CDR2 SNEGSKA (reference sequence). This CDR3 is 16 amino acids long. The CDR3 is CSASSTGRGSNQPQHF. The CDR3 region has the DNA TGCAGTGCCAGTTCGACAGGGCGGGGAAGCAATCAGCCCCAGCATTTT.

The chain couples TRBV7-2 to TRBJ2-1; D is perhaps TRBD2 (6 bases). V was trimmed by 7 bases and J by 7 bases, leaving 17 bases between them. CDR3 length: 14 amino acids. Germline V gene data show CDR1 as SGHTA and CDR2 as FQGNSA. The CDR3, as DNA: TGTGCCAGCACCCCGGGGGTGACGGGAAATGAGCAGTTCTTC. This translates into CASTPGVTGNEQFF.

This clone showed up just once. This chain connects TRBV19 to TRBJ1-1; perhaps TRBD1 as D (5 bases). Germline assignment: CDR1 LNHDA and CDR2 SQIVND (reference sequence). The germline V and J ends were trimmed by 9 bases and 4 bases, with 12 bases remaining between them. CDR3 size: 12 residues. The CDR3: CASSPGATEAFF. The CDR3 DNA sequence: TGTGCCAGCAGCCCTGGGGCCACTGAAGCTTTCTTT.

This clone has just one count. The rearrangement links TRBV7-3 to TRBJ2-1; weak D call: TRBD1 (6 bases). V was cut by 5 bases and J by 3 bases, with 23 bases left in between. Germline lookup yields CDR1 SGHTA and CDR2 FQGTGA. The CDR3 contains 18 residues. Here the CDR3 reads CASSLLGGSEGVYNEQFF. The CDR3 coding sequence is TGTGCCAGCAGCCTCCTTGGGGGAAGTGAGGGGGTCTACAATGAGCAGTTCTTC.

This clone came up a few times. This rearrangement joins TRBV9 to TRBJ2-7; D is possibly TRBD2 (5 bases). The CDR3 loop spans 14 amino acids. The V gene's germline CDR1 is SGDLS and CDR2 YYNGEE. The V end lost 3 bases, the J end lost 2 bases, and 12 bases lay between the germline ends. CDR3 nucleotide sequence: TGTGCCAGCAGCGCTCACGCGGGCCCCTACGAGCAGTACTTC. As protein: CASSAHAGPYEQYF.

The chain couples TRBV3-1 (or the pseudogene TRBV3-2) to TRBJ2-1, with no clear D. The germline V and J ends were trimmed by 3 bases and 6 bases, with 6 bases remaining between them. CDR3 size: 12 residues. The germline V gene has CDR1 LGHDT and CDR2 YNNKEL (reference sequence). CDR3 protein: CASSHLANEQFF. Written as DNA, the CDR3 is TGTGCCAGCAGCCACCTGGCCAATGAGCAGTTCTTC.

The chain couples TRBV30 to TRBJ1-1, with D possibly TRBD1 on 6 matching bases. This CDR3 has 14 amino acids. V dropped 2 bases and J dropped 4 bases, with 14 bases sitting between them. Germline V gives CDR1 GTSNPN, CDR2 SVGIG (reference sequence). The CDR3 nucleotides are TGTGCCTGGAGTCATAAGGGGGTTCCCACTGAAGCTTTCTTT. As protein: CAWSHKGVPTEAFF.

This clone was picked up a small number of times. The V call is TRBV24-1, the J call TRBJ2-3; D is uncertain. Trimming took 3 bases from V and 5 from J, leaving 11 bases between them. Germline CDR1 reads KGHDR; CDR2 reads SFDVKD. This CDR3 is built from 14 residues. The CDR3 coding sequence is TGTGCCACCAGTGATCCCCATTCAGAAGATACGCAGTATTTT. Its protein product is CATSDPHSEDTQYF.

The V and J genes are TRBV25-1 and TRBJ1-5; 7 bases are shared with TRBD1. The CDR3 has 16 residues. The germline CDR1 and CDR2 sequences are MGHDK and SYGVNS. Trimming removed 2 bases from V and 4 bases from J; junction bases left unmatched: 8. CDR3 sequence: CASSENGGTVNQPQHF. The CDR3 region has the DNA TGTGCCAGCAGTGAAAATGGTGGGACAGTTAATCAGCCCCAGCATTTT.

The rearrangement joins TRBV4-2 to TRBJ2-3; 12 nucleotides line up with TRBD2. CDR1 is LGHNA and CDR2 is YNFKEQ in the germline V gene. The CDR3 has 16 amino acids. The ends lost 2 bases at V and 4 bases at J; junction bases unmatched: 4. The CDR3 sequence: CASSQLAGGEADTQYF. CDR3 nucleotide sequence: TGTGCCAGCAGCCAACTAGCGGGAGGGGAGGCAGATACGCAGTATTTT.

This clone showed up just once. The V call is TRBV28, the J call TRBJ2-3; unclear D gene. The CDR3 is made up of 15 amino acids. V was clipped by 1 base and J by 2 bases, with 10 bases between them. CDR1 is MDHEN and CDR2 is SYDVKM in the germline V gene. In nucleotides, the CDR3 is TGTGCCAGCAGTTTATCCCAACTTACCACAGATACGCAGTATTTT. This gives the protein CASSLSQLTTDTQYF.

CDR3 nucleotides: TGTGCCAGCAGCCCAAGACAGCTTTCCTATGGCTACACCTTC. Protein: CASSPRQLSYGYTF. This rearrangement joins TRBV13 to TRBJ1-2, with TRBD1 as a possible D gene (5 bases). The V gene lost 5 bases and the J gene lost 4 bases, with 14 bases spanning the gap. CDR1 PRHDT and CDR2 FYEKMQ come from the germline V gene (reference sequence). This CDR3 contains 14 residues.

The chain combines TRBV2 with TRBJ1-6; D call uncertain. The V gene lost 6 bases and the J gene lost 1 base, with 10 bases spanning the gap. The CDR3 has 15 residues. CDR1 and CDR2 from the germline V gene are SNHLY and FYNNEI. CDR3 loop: CASRGEQSYNSPLHF. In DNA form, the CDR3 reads TGTGCCAGCAGAGGTGAACAGTCCTATAATTCACCCCTCCACTTT.

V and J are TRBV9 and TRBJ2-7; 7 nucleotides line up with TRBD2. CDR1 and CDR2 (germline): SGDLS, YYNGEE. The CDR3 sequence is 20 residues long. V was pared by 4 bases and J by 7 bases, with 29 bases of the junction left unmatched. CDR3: CASSCPFHGLILGGPREQYV. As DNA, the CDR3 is TGTGCCAGCAGCTGCCCGTTTCACGGTCTCATCTTGGGAGGGCCGAGGGAGCAGTACGTC.

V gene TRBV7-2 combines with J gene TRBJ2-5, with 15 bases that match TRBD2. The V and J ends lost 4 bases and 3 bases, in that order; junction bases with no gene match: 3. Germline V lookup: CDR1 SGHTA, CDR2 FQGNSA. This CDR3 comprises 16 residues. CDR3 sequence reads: CASSSGLAGGKETQYF. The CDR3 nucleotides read TGTGCCAGCAGCTCCGGACTAGCGGGGGGGAAAGAGACCCAGTACTTC.